The present T cell receptor (beta chain) was sequenced within a study of control samples from healthy donors and cancer patients. Assay used: immunoSEQ multiplex PCR; TCRdb lists only in-frame clones, some missing. This repertoire shows tens of thousands of clones, more than 70% found once; its top ten account for around 5.7%. The CDR3 extends over 14 amino acids. The germline V and J ends were trimmed by 2 bases and 3 bases, with 11 bases remaining between them. Germline-derived CDR1 and CDR2 are SGHNT and YYREEE (reference sequence). Sequenced material: blood. The V call is TRBV5-4, the J call TRBJ1-1; no clear D gene. The receptor was isolated from a woman in her forties or fifties in good health. The DNA for the CDR3 is TGTGCCAGCAGCTTACAGAGCTCCGACACTGAAGCTTTCTTT. It translates to CASSLQSSDTEAFF.